A single sample gave rise to the 5 T cell receptor beta chains below, sequenced in a study of shared clonotypes between healthy human individuals. As defined, naive CD8 cells were CD45RO-negative and positively selected for CCR7, with terminally differentiated effector memory CD45RA+ cells excluded. Some clones are missing from TCRdb's copy, which holds only in-frame ones; the method was immunoSEQ multiplex PCR. The data show 2 million or so clones, about 95% seen once. Sequencing was carried out using naive CD8+ T cells sorted from blood. These receptor sequences come from a man between 18 and 29 years old in good health.

V is TRBV5-4 and J is TRBJ2-2; D gene ambiguous. The V gene's germline CDR1 is SGHNT and CDR2 YYREEE (reference sequence). Trimming took 10 bases from V and 1 from J, leaving 20 bases between them. CDR3 length: 16 residues. The CDR3: CASPRNHNLNTGELFF. The CDR3 DNA sequence: TGTGCCTCCCCCAGGAATCACAACTTGAACACCGGGGAGCTGTTTTTT.

To note about this clone: The same CDR3 can be traced to other DNA sequences in this sample. The chain carries TRBV27 and TRBJ2-7, with D unresolved. The CDR3 has 12 residues. Germline V gene sequence: CDR1 MNHEY, CDR2 SMNVEV (reference sequence). The germline V and J ends were trimmed by 4 bases and 3 bases, with 7 bases remaining between them. The CDR3 is CASSSRSYEQYF. CDR3 DNA sequence: TGTGCCAGCAGTTCCAGAAGCTACGAGCAGTACTTC.

The CDR3: CSAGQDNEKLFF. CDR3 nucleotides: TGCAGTGCGGGACAGGATAATGAAAAACTGTTTTTT. The chain employs TRBV29-1 and TRBJ1-4, with 8 bases matching TRBD1. The CDR3 spans 12 residues. Germline V gene lookup returns CDR1 SQVTM and CDR2 ANQGSEA. Together with reference TRBV29-1 and TRBJ1-4, the CDR3 gives the full variable domain: SAVISQKPSRDICQRGTSLTIQCQVDSQVTMMFWYRQQPGQSLTLIATANQGSEATYESGFVIDKFPISRPNLTFSTLTVSNMSPEDSSIYLCSAGQDNEKLFFGSGTQLSVL.

The CDR3 DNA reads as TGTGCCAGCAGTTTCCAGGGGGCGCTGGGCTATGGCTACACCTTC. Protein sequence: CASSFQGALGYGYTF. This chain uses TRBV27 with TRBJ1-2, with 8 bases identical to TRBD1. The CDR3 sequence is 15 residues long. The germline CDR1 and CDR2 sequences are MNHEY and SMNVEV (reference sequence). V trimming: 3 bases; J trimming: 4 bases; junction bases outside the gene matches: 7.

The chain employs TRBV27 and TRBJ2-5; D might be TRBD1 (7 bases). There are 12 residues in the CDR3. The V and J ends lost 8 bases and 10 bases respectively, with 17 bases between them. The V gene's germline CDR1 is MNHEY and CDR2 SMNVEV (reference sequence). The CDR3 region has the DNA TGTGCCAGCCTGGACTACACAGGGGACCAGTACTTC. This translates into CASLDYTGDQYF.